Listed below are T cell receptor beta chains from one sample, sequenced in a study of T-cell reconstitution after alpha-beta-depleted transplantation in children. Using its own MiXCR run on the PCR reads, TCRdb lists one record per CDR3 protein. The sample includes about 410,000 distinct CDR3 sequences, about 20% of them seen just once. The sample in question was PBMCs from the stem cell graft donor, obtained from the stem cell graft. These receptor sequences come from a human donor who donated a stem cell graft to a child with acute myeloid leukemia. CDR3s include the opening cysteine and the closing phenylalanine or tryptophan. Each record gives: CDR3 length, D gene, V gene, J gene, clone size, CDR3 DNA, CDR3 protein. A D gene is named only where the DNA matches it firmly. The size of a clone is reported for some rows only, either as once, few or many, or as a class for expanded clones.

len: 13; d_gene: -; v_gene: TRBV20-1; j_gene: TRBJ2-1; abundance: -; CDR3nt: TGCAGTGCTAGAGCACAGACTTACAATGAGCAGTTCTTC; CDR3aa: CSARAQTYNEQFF
len: 12; d_gene: -; v_gene: TRBV19; j_gene: TRBJ1-2; abundance: few; CDR3nt: TGTGCCAGTAGCCTTGACAGCTGGGGCTACACCTTC; CDR3aa: CASSLDSWGYTF
len: 16; d_gene: TRBD1; v_gene: TRBV3-1; j_gene: TRBJ2-3; abundance: -; CDR3nt: TGTGCCAGCAGCCTGACAGGGGGGCGCCAAGAAGATACGCAGTATTTT; CDR3aa: CASSLTGGRQEDTQYF
len: 12; d_gene: -; v_gene: TRBV29-1; j_gene: TRBJ1-5; abundance: -; CDR3nt: TGCAGCGTTGGCGCAGACTATCAGCCCCAGCATTTT; CDR3aa: CSVGADYQPQHF
len: 13; d_gene: -; v_gene: TRBV6-6; j_gene: TRBJ2-3; abundance: many; CDR3nt: TGTGCCAGCAGCCGCCGACCCGGCGATACGCAGTATTTT; CDR3aa: CASSRRPGDTQYF
len: 14; d_gene: -; v_gene: TRBV4-1; j_gene: TRBJ2-7; abundance: -; CDR3nt: TGCGCCAGCAGCCAAGATATGGTGGGATACGAGCAGTACTTC; CDR3aa: CASSQDMVGYEQYF
len: 14; d_gene: -; v_gene: TRBV5-6; j_gene: TRBJ2-3; abundance: -; CDR3nt: TGTGCCAGCTACCGGTGGGGGTACACAGATACGCAGTATTTT; CDR3aa: CASYRWGYTDTQYF
len: 15; d_gene: -; v_gene: TRBV7-9; j_gene: TRBJ2-7; abundance: -; CDR3nt: TGTGCCAGCAGCCCCGGGTCCCCGGTCGAATACGAGCAGTACTTC; CDR3aa: CASSPGSPVEYEQYF
len: 13; d_gene: -; v_gene: TRBV29-1; j_gene: TRBJ2-7; abundance: many; CDR3nt: TGCAGCGGGACGGCCGTAGGATCCTACGAGCAGTACTTC; CDR3aa: CSGTAVGSYEQYF
len: 16; d_gene: -; v_gene: TRBV4-1; j_gene: TRBJ2-1; abundance: -; CDR3nt: TGCGCCAGCAGCCAAGACATAGGATTTAGCTACAATGAGCAGTTCTTC; CDR3aa: CASSQDIGFSYNEQFF
len: 18; d_gene: TRBD1; v_gene: TRBV5-1; j_gene: TRBJ2-2; abundance: once; CDR3nt: TGCGCCAGCAGCTTCGGACAGGGGGCCATGGAACTATCCGGGGAGCTGTTTTTT; CDR3aa: CASSFGQGAMELSGELFF
len: 15; d_gene: TRBD2; v_gene: TRBV29-1; j_gene: TRBJ2-7; abundance: many; CDR3nt: TGCAGCGCGGATCTGACTAGCGGGAGCTCCTACGAGCAGTACTTC; CDR3aa: CSADLTSGSSYEQYF
len: 14; d_gene: -; v_gene: TRBV4-1; j_gene: TRBJ2-1; abundance: -; CDR3nt: TGCGCCAGCAGCCAGCTGACTCGCTACAATGAGCAGTTCTTC; CDR3aa: CASSQLTRYNEQFF
len: 15; d_gene: -; v_gene: TRBV2; j_gene: TRBJ2-2; abundance: -; CDR3nt: TGTGCCAGCAGTGAAGCCCTAGCTAACACCGGGGAGCTGTTTTTT; CDR3aa: CASSEALANTGELFF
len: 14; d_gene: -; v_gene: TRBV20-1; j_gene: TRBJ2-3; abundance: many; CDR3nt: TGCAGTGACGCCGAACAGGGAATGGGAGATACGCAGTATTTT; CDR3aa: CSDAEQGMGDTQYF
len: 18; d_gene: TRBD2; v_gene: TRBV4-2; j_gene: TRBJ2-3; abundance: few; CDR3nt: TGTGCCAGCAGCCAAGCGATGTCTAGCGGAGCCAGCACAGATACGCAGTATTTT; CDR3aa: CASSQAMSSGASTDTQYF
len: 16; d_gene: TRBD2; v_gene: TRBV20-1; j_gene: TRBJ2-2; abundance: many; CDR3nt: TGCAGTGCTAGATTGGAGGCTAGCGGAAACACCGGGGAGCTGTTTTTT; CDR3aa: CSARLEASGNTGELFF
len: 14; d_gene: -; v_gene: TRBV29-1; j_gene: TRBJ2-6; abundance: many; CDR3nt: TGCAGCGTGGAGCTTCCGTTGGGGGCCAACGTCCTGACTTTC; CDR3aa: CSVELPLGANVLTF
len: 15; d_gene: -; v_gene: TRBV5-1; j_gene: TRBJ2-1; abundance: few; CDR3nt: TGCGCCAGCAGCTTGGAAACAGCCCCATACAATGAGCAGTTCTTC; CDR3aa: CASSLETAPYNEQFF
len: 14; d_gene: -; v_gene: TRBV29-1; j_gene: TRBJ1-1; abundance: few; CDR3nt: TGCAGCGGTCAATTGGGTCTTTTGAACACTGAAGCTTTCTTT; CDR3aa: CSGQLGLLNTEAFF
len: 12; d_gene: -; v_gene: TRBV20-1; j_gene: TRBJ1-1; abundance: many; CDR3nt: TGCAGTGCTAGAGCCAAGGACACTGAAGCTTTCTTT; CDR3aa: CSARAKDTEAFF
len: 11; d_gene: -; v_gene: TRBV28; j_gene: TRBJ2-7; abundance: -; CDR3nt: TGTGCCAGCACTGGACAATACGAGCAGTACTTC; CDR3aa: CASTGQYEQYF
len: 17; d_gene: TRBD2; v_gene: TRBV24-1; j_gene: TRBJ2-1; abundance: -; CDR3nt: TGTGCCACCAGTGATCCCGCTAGCGGCAAAGCCTACAATGAGCAGTTCTTC; CDR3aa: CATSDPASGKAYNEQFF
len: 16; d_gene: TRBD2; v_gene: TRBV12-3/TRBV12-4; j_gene: TRBJ2-5; abundance: many; CDR3nt: TGTGCCAGCAGTTTAGTTCTAGCGGGAGGGTCAGAGACCCAGTACTTC; CDR3aa: CASSLVLAGGSETQYF
len: 17; d_gene: -; v_gene: TRBV4-1; j_gene: TRBJ1-3; abundance: -; CDR3nt: TGCGCCAGCAGCCAGTATGAATCTCTTGGGTCTGGAAACACCATATATTTT; CDR3aa: CASSQYESLGSGNTIYF
len: 16; d_gene: TRBD2; v_gene: TRBV28; j_gene: TRBJ2-5; abundance: few; CDR3nt: TGTGCCAGCAGCGGTCCTAGCGGGAGTTGGGAAGAGACCCAGTACTTC; CDR3aa: CASSGPSGSWEETQYF
len: 17; d_gene: TRBD2; v_gene: TRBV20-1; j_gene: TRBJ2-2; abundance: -; CDR3nt: TGCAGTGCTAGAGATATGGGGTCGGGAGGTTACACCGGGGAGCTGTTTTTT; CDR3aa: CSARDMGSGGYTGELFF
len: 13; d_gene: TRBD2; v_gene: TRBV7-9; j_gene: TRBJ2-7; abundance: many; CDR3nt: TGTGCCAGCAGCAAGCGGGACCTCTCCGAGCAGTACTTC; CDR3aa: CASSKRDLSEQYF
len: 12; d_gene: -; v_gene: TRBV20-1; j_gene: TRBJ2-1; abundance: few; CDR3nt: TGCAGTGCCTCCAGGGATTCCAATGAGCAGTTCTTC; CDR3aa: CSASRDSNEQFF
len: 15; d_gene: TRBD2; v_gene: TRBV20-1; j_gene: TRBJ2-1; abundance: -; CDR3nt: TGCAGTGCTGGGGGACTAGCGGGAGTTACCAATGAGCAGTTCTTC; CDR3aa: CSAGGLAGVTNEQFF
len: 16; d_gene: -; v_gene: TRBV7-6; j_gene: TRBJ2-3; abundance: -; CDR3nt: TGTGCCAGCAGCTTAGTAGGGGGACCCCGCACAGATACGCAGTATTTT; CDR3aa: CASSLVGGPRTDTQYF
len: 14; d_gene: -; v_gene: TRBV7-3; j_gene: TRBJ2-7; abundance: many; CDR3nt: TGTGCCAGCAGCTTAACCCCGAGTCCCTACGAGCAGTACTTC; CDR3aa: CASSLTPSPYEQYF
len: 12; d_gene: -; v_gene: TRBV12-3/TRBV12-4; j_gene: TRBJ2-5; abundance: few; CDR3nt: TGTGCCACGGCGGTTGCGTGGGAGACCCAGTACTTC; CDR3aa: CATAVAWETQYF
len: 15; d_gene: TRBD2; v_gene: TRBV7-9; j_gene: TRBJ2-5; abundance: -; CDR3nt: TGTGCCAGCAGCCCCAGACTAGCGGGAGAGGAGACCCAGTACTTC; CDR3aa: CASSPRLAGEETQYF
len: 13; d_gene: -; v_gene: TRBV5-1; j_gene: TRBJ2-7; abundance: -; CDR3nt: TGCGCCAGCAGCCCCCCCGGACACCACGAGCAGTACTTC; CDR3aa: CASSPPGHHEQYF
len: 14; d_gene: -; v_gene: TRBV7-9; j_gene: TRBJ1-3; abundance: -; CDR3nt: TGTGCCACCGAAAATCTGAGGGCTGGAAACACCATATATTTT; CDR3aa: CATENLRAGNTIYF
len: 18; d_gene: -; v_gene: TRBV11-2; j_gene: TRBJ2-3; abundance: few; CDR3nt: TGTGCCAGCAGCTTAGTTACGGCGGGCCGTGGTGGCGGGGATACGCAGTATTTT; CDR3aa: CASSLVTAGRGGGDTQYF
len: 15; d_gene: -; v_gene: TRBV20-1; j_gene: TRBJ1-1; abundance: -; CDR3nt: TGCAGTGCTAGAGAAGCTCTACGCAAGGACACTGAAGCTTTCTTT; CDR3aa: CSAREALRKDTEAFF
len: 16; d_gene: TRBD2; v_gene: TRBV7-2; j_gene: TRBJ2-1; abundance: few; CDR3nt: TGTGCCAGCAGCCAAGGATACGGACTAGTATACAATGAGCAGTTCTTC; CDR3aa: CASSQGYGLVYNEQFF
len: 15; d_gene: -; v_gene: TRBV27; j_gene: TRBJ2-1; abundance: many; CDR3nt: TGTGCCAGCAGTTTTTCCCCAGTATCCTACAATGAGCAGTTCTTC; CDR3aa: CASSFSPVSYNEQFF
len: 12; d_gene: -; v_gene: TRBV29-1; j_gene: TRBJ2-7; abundance: many; CDR3nt: TGCAGCGTTGGTGCAGGGAGGAGCGAGCAGTACTTC; CDR3aa: CSVGAGRSEQYF
len: 16; d_gene: -; v_gene: TRBV29-1; j_gene: TRBJ1-3; abundance: -; CDR3nt: TGCAGCGTTGATCTCGGTCTCCCAGGCCCTGGAAACACCATATATTTT; CDR3aa: CSVDLGLPGPGNTIYF
len: 14; d_gene: TRBD1; v_gene: TRBV20-1; j_gene: TRBJ2-3; abundance: -; CDR3nt: TGCAGTGCTACCGACAGGGAAGGCACAGATACGCAGTATTTT; CDR3aa: CSATDREGTDTQYF
len: 14; d_gene: TRBD1; v_gene: TRBV29-1; j_gene: TRBJ2-2; abundance: many; CDR3nt: TGCAGCGGGCGACAGGGACCGAACACCGGGGAGCTGTTTTTT; CDR3aa: CSGRQGPNTGELFF
len: 19; d_gene: -; v_gene: TRBV5-6; j_gene: TRBJ2-1; abundance: few; CDR3nt: TGTGCCAGCAGCTTTAATCGGCAGGCCTACTCTAGCTCCTACAATGAGCAGTTCTTC; CDR3aa: CASSFNRQAYSSSYNEQFF
len: 12; d_gene: -; v_gene: TRBV7-2; j_gene: TRBJ2-2; abundance: -; CDR3nt: TGTGCCAGCAGCCCTTTCACCGGGGAGCTGTTTTTT; CDR3aa: CASSPFTGELFF
len: 13; d_gene: TRBD2; v_gene: TRBV2; j_gene: TRBJ2-1; abundance: -; CDR3nt: TGTGCCAGCGCGCGGGAGGCCTACAATGAGCAGTTCTTC; CDR3aa: CASAREAYNEQFF
len: 16; d_gene: TRBD2; v_gene: TRBV7-8; j_gene: TRBJ2-1; abundance: -; CDR3nt: TGTGCCAGCAGCCCTACGGGACTAGCGAAATACAATGAGCAGTTCTTC; CDR3aa: CASSPTGLAKYNEQFF
len: 13; d_gene: -; v_gene: TRBV5-1; j_gene: TRBJ2-7; abundance: few; CDR3nt: TGCGCCAGCAGCCCAGAGGGAGACTACGAGCAGTACTTC; CDR3aa: CASSPEGDYEQYF
len: 14; d_gene: -; v_gene: TRBV29-1; j_gene: TRBJ2-7; abundance: many; CDR3nt: TGCAGCCAGATAGCGTACTCCTCATCCTACGAGCAGTACTTC; CDR3aa: CSQIAYSSSYEQYF
len: 13; d_gene: -; v_gene: TRBV20-1; j_gene: TRBJ2-7; abundance: few; CDR3nt: TGCAGTGCTACGTTAGGGACATACTACGAGCAGTACTTC; CDR3aa: CSATLGTYYEQYF
len: 15; d_gene: -; v_gene: TRBV6-1; j_gene: TRBJ2-2; abundance: few; CDR3nt: TGTGCCAGCAGAATCGCAAGTTTGAACACCGGGGAGCTGTTTTTT; CDR3aa: CASRIASLNTGELFF
len: 16; d_gene: TRBD2; v_gene: TRBV18; j_gene: TRBJ2-7; abundance: many; CDR3nt: TGTGCCAGCTCACGGACTAGCGGGAGGGTAGCCTACGAGCAGTACTTC; CDR3aa: CASSRTSGRVAYEQYF
len: 16; d_gene: TRBD1; v_gene: TRBV5-8; j_gene: TRBJ2-3; abundance: -; CDR3nt: TGTGCCAGCAGCTTGGCGGGGACAGGATGGATCGATACGCAGTATTTT; CDR3aa: CASSLAGTGWIDTQYF
len: 13; d_gene: -; v_gene: TRBV4-2; j_gene: TRBJ2-1; abundance: few; CDR3nt: TGTGCCAGCAGCCTCTCAACTCGCAATGAGCAGTTCTTC; CDR3aa: CASSLSTRNEQFF